The 5 T cell receptor beta chains below all came from one sample that was sequenced in a study of cytotoxic CD8 clonotypes in ibrutinib-treated CLL (dated by TCRdb to 2020 to 2023). The library was made by the immunoSEQ multiplex PCR assay. The source is immuneACCESS, and TCRdb retained only in-frame sequences with V and J called. Part of the clones is not carried over; for the studies checked, unresolved V genes explain less than half of this, and the remainder is unexplained. A total of some 300,000 clones appear in this sample, 70% to 80% of them only once. Under 8.5% of the sample is held by the ten biggest clonotypes. The sample in question was PBMCs, obtained before ibrutinib treatment. All receptors derive from a human donor with chronic lymphocytic leukemia.

This clone has more than one count but fewer than ten. CDR3 nucleotides: TGCGCCAGCAGCCAAGGGGGCGCGGTAGATACGCAGTATTTT. Translation gives CASSQGGAVDTQYF. The J gene is TRBJ2-3, the V gene TRBV4-3, with D perhaps matching TRBD1 (5 bases). The CDR3 length is 14 residues. Germline assignment: CDR1 LGHNA and CDR2 YSLEER. Between the trimmed V and J ends, which lost 1 base and 5 bases, there was a span of 10 bases.

This chain joins TRBV5-4 and TRBJ2-7; D is possibly TRBD1 (6 bases). CDR3 length: 13 amino acids. Germline V gene data show CDR1 as SGHNT and CDR2 as YYREEE (reference sequence). The V and J ends lost 4 bases and 1 base respectively, with 9 bases between them. Here the CDR3 DNA reads TGTGCCAGCAGCGCCGGACAGTCCTACGAGCAGTACTTC. Translation gives CASSAGQSYEQYF.

The chain links TRBV25-1 to TRBJ2-5, with D possibly matching TRBD1 (5 bases). The CDR3 is 15 amino acids. Germline assignment: CDR1 MGHDK and CDR2 SYGVNS. Trimming removed 2 bases from V and 4 bases from J, with 14 bases in between. For the CDR3, the DNA is TGTGCCAGCAGTGAAGCCAGGGAACATAGAGAGACCCAGTACTTC. It is translated as CASSEAREHRETQYF.

The CDR3 is CASSLGTGYDGELFF. The CDR3, as DNA: TGTGCCAGCAGCTTAGGGACAGGGTACGACGGGGAGCTGTTTTTT. This chain connects TRBV7-9 to TRBJ2-2; 8 positions agree with TRBD1. This CDR3 contains 15 residues. J gave up 7 bases and V 1 base, and 5 bases lay outside the gene matches. Germline V gives CDR1 SEHNR, CDR2 FQNEAQ (reference sequence).

The V call is TRBV27, the J call TRBJ2-7; perhaps TRBD1 as D (5 bases). The CDR3 spans 13 residues. The V gene's germline CDR1 is MNHEY and CDR2 SMNVEV (reference sequence). V was pared by 4 bases and J by 3 bases, with 10 bases between. The chain's CDR3 is CASSSGYFYEQYF. CDR3 sequence (DNA): TGTGCCAGCAGTTCAGGGTACTTCTACGAGCAGTACTTC.